A single sample gave rise to the 17 T cell receptor beta chains below, sequenced in a study of cytomegalovirus exposure and HLA in healthy donors (dated by TCRdb to 2016 to 2017). To prepare the library, the immunoSEQ multiplex PCR assay was applied. For the multiplex PCR, a mixture combining 60 forward primers for TCR Vbeta segments and 13 reverse primers for TCR Jbeta segments was used. The immuneACCESS repertoire file appears here via TCRdb, limited to in-frame rearrangements. These files lack a portion of the clones; in checked studies, under half of the deficit traces to unresolved V genes, and the cause of the others is not known. This sample's listing comprises around 120,000 clones. In total, the top ten clones hold 3.6% of the sample. The sample consisted of PBMCs. These receptors all stem from a man younger than 35 in good health and CMV-seronegative.

The chain has TRBV30 and TRBJ2-1; no reliable D call. The V gene lost 5 bases and the J gene lost 0 bases, with 11 bases spanning the gap. Per the germline V gene, CDR1 is GTSNPN and CDR2 is SVGIG (reference sequence). The CDR3 totals 14 residues. CDR3 nucleotides: TGTGCCTGGGCCCCGGAGACCTCCTACAATGAGCAGTTCTTC. The encoded protein is CAWAPETSYNEQFF. Based on the CDR3 plus reference TRBV30 and TRBJ2-1, the full variable domain is SQTIHQWPATLVQPVGSPLSLECTVEGTSNPNLYWYRQAAGRGLQLLFYSVGIGQISSEVPQNLSASRPQDRQFILSSKKLLLSDSGFYLCAWAPETSYNEQFFGPGTRLTVL.

V and J are TRBV28 and TRBJ1-2; D is possibly TRBD1 (5 bases). Trimming cost V 10 bases and J 6 bases, with 18 bases left between them. The CDR3 consists of 13 residues. Germline V gene data show CDR1 as MDHEN and CDR2 as SYDVKM. CDR3 sequence (DNA): TGTGCCACCAAAATTGACAGTGCTCATGGCTACACCTTC. Translated: CATKIDSAHGYTF.

The chain is built from TRBV7-9 and TRBJ2-7; TRBD2 matches 12 bases. This CDR3 comprises 16 residues. The germline V gene encodes CDR1 SEHNR and CDR2 FQNEAQ (reference sequence). V lost 5 bases and J lost 3; bases outside the gene matches: 8. For the CDR3, the DNA is TGTGCCAGCAGCGAAATTGGACTAGCGGGAATCTACGAGCAGTACTTC. Encoded protein: CASSEIGLAGIYEQYF. Together with reference TRBV7-9 and TRBJ2-7, the CDR3 gives the full variable domain: DTGVSQNPRHKITKRGQNVTFRCDPISEHNRLYWYRQTLGQGPEFLTYFQNEAQLEKSRLLSDRFSAERPKGSFSTLEIQRTEQGDSAMYLCASSEIGLAGIYEQYFGPGTRLTVT.

The chain recombines TRBV7-9 with TRBJ2-5; tentative D call: TRBD1 (6 bases). This CDR3 has 13 residues. V lost 2 bases, J lost 5 bases, and 9 bases lay in between. The V gene's germline CDR1 is SEHNR and CDR2 FQNEAQ (reference sequence). CDR3: CASSLSGDETQYF. CDR3 coding DNA: TGTGCCAGCAGCTTATCAGGGGACGAGACCCAGTACTTC.

The V gene is TRBV11-2, the J gene TRBJ2-3; the match to TRBD2 covers 7 bases. The CDR3 runs 15 residues. Germline CDR1 is SGHAT and CDR2 is FQNNGV. The J segment lost 6 bases and the V segment lost 1 base, leaving 7 bases of the junction unmatched. CDR3 protein: CASSLGVGGLDTQYF. CDR3 coding DNA: TGTGCCAGCAGCTTAGGGGTCGGGGGGTTGGATACGCAGTATTTT.

The chain employs TRBV19 and TRBJ1-1; D is perhaps TRBD1 (5 bases). Germline V gene sequence: CDR1 LNHDA, CDR2 SQIVND (reference sequence). The CDR3 consists of 14 residues. The V end lost 6 bases, the J end lost 4 bases, and 15 bases lay between the germline ends. The CDR3 loop reads CASRAAGGFTEAFF. The DNA for the CDR3 is TGTGCCAGTAGGGCGGCGGGGGGTTTCACTGAAGCTTTCTTT.

The chain joins TRBV7-6 to TRBJ2-1; D is undetermined. Per the germline V gene, CDR1 is SGHVS and CDR2 is FNYEAQ. This CDR3 region has 13 residues. V lost 1 base and J 4 bases, leaving 5 bases between the germline ends. The CDR3 DNA reads TGTGCCAGCAGCTTAGGTCAGTACAATGAGCAGTTCTTC. The encoded protein is CASSLGQYNEQFF.

The chain carries TRBV9 and TRBJ2-3, with 7 bases that match TRBD2. The CDR3 has 15 residues. The V gene end was trimmed by 0 bases and the J gene end by 3 bases; junction bases not matched to a gene: 4. Germline CDR1 is SGDLS and CDR2 is YYNGEE. CDR3 in DNA: TGTGCCAGCAGCGTAGGCGGGAGCAGTACAGATACGCAGTATTTT. It is translated as CASSVGGSSTDTQYF.

The chain joins TRBV6-4 to TRBJ2-2; tentative D call: TRBD2 (6 bases). Germline CDR1 and CDR2: MRHNA and SNTAGT. The CDR3 spans 14 residues. Trimming left V 8 bases short and J 2 bases short, with 12 bases between. CDR3 DNA: TGTGCCAGCGTCGGGGGACCAAACACCGGGGAGCTGTTTTTT. Translated: CASVGGPNTGELFF.

The chain recombines TRBV5-5 with TRBJ2-7; maybe TRBD1 (5 bases). The V gene's germline CDR1 is SGHKS and CDR2 YYEKEE (reference sequence). This CDR3 has 16 residues. The V gene lost 4 bases and the J gene lost 6 bases, with 23 bases spanning the gap. CDR3 DNA sequence: TGTGCCAGCAGCCCGCCCCCAGGGTATAGATCTGTCGAGCAGTACTTC. It translates to CASSPPPGYRSVEQYF.

The V gene is TRBV5-1, the J gene TRBJ1-4; 11 bases align to TRBD1. CDR1 is SGHRS and CDR2 is YFSETQ in the germline V gene. V dropped 4 bases and J dropped 5; count of bases not matched to a gene: 4. The CDR3 runs 15 residues. DNA of the CDR3: TGCGCCAGCAGCGTTGGACAGGGGGCGAATGAAAAACTGTTTTTT. It specifies CASSVGQGANEKLFF.

This chain links TRBV11-2 with TRBJ2-3; D not resolved. The CDR3 extends over 16 amino acids. Trimming took off 1 base at V and 0 bases at J, with 11 bases between the two ends. Germline V gene sequence: CDR1 SGHAT, CDR2 FQNNGV. The CDR3 nucleotides are TGTGCCAGCAGCTTAGTGTCGGAGACTAGCACAGATACGCAGTATTTT. Its protein product is CASSLVSETSTDTQYF.

The chain couples TRBV19 to TRBJ1-1, with D perhaps TRBD1 (5 bases). CDR3 size: 13 residues. Germline-derived CDR1 and CDR2 are LNHDA and SQIVND (reference sequence). Trimming removed 2 bases at V and 5 bases at J, with 9 bases between. The chain's CDR3 is CASSIQGITEAFF. The CDR3 DNA reads as TGTGCCAGTAGTATACAGGGAATAACTGAAGCTTTCTTT.

The V and J genes are TRBV6-1 and TRBJ1-1; D is ambiguous. The CDR3 is 13 residues long. The V end lost 6 bases, the J end lost 7 bases, and 15 bases lay between the germline ends. Germline CDR1 is MNHNS and CDR2 is SASEGT. The CDR3 sequence is CASRPPGGSEAFF. The CDR3 DNA is TGTGCCAGCAGACCACCGGGAGGAAGTGAAGCTTTCTTT.

J is TRBJ1-4 and V is TRBV18, with a tentative D call TRBD1 (6 bases). This CDR3 has 13 amino acids. Trimming pared 4 bases from V and 12 bases from J, leaving 15 bases between. The germline V gene encodes CDR1 KGHSH and CDR2 LQKENI. CDR3 protein: CASSLPMDSQLFF. The CDR3, as DNA: TGTGCCAGCTCACTTCCCATGGACAGCCAACTGTTTTTT.

The chain carries TRBV28 and TRBJ1-2; D unresolved. V lost 8 bases, J lost 0 bases, and 10 bases lay in between. This CDR3 has 13 amino acids. Germline lookup yields CDR1 MDHEN and CDR2 SYDVKM. The CDR3 region is CASRRGSNYGYTF. The CDR3 DNA reads as TGTGCCAGCCGGCGAGGGTCTAACTATGGCTACACCTTC.

J is TRBJ1-2 and V is TRBV7-6, with 10 bases lining up with TRBD1. CDR1 and CDR2 (germline): SGHVS, FNYEAQ. The CDR3 has 14 residues. The junction had 8 bases not matched to a gene; V was cut back by 4 bases and J by 9 bases. The CDR3 DNA sequence: TGTGCCAGCAGCTCCGGGACAGGGGATAAGCGCTACACCTTC. Amino acids: CASSSGTGDKRYTF.